What follows are 22 T cell receptor beta chains derived from one specimen sequenced in a study of T-cell reconstitution after alpha-beta-depleted transplantation in children. Construction of the TCRbeta library involved unique molecular identifiers. One entry per CDR3 protein results from TCRdb running MiXCR on the PCR reads. This table holds approximately 350,000 distinct CDR3 sequences, about an eighth found once. The sequences come from PBMCs, collected from the stem cell graft. The source of these receptors is a human donor who donated a stem cell graft to a child with Fanconi anemia.

This clonotype was detected only a few times. The chain is built from TRBV4-3 and TRBJ2-2, with unresolved D. CDR3 length: 14 residues. V lost 5 bases, J lost 0 bases, and 7 bases lay in between. CDR1 and CDR2 from the germline V gene are LGHNA and YSLEER. CDR3 loop: CASSRVPNTGELFF. The CDR3 bases are TGCGCCAGCAGCAGGGTTCCGAACACCGGGGAGCTGTTTTTT.

The chain carries TRBV5-1 and TRBJ2-5; D gene unclear. The CDR3 length is 14 residues. V was shortened by 0 bases and J by 2 bases, with 8 bases between the two germline ends. CDR1 is SGHRS and CDR2 is YFSETQ in the germline V gene. The CDR3 reads CASSLAGFQETQYF. The DNA of the CDR3 is TGCGCCAGCAGCTTGGCCGGTTTTCAAGAGACCCAGTACTTC.

This clonotype was counted between two and nine times. The rearrangement uses TRBV15 and TRBJ2-4, with D possibly being TRBD1 or TRBD2 (5 bases each). The ends were cut back, 0 bases at V and 5 bases at J, with 8 bases in the middle. Germline loops: CDR1 LNHNV, CDR2 YYDKDF (reference sequence). This CDR3 is built from 14 residues. CDR3: CATSRDRGENIQYF. The CDR3 coding sequence is TGTGCCACCAGCAGAGACCGGGGCGAAAACATTCAGTACTTC. The whole variable domain, filled in from reference TRBV15 and TRBJ2-4, reads DAMVIQNPRYQVTQFGKPVTLSCSQTLNHNVMYWYQQKSSQAPKLLFHYYDKDFNNEADTPDNFQSRRPNTSFCFLDIRSPGLGDTAMYLCATSRDRGENIQYFGAGTRLSVL.

This clonotype has ten or more counts. This sequence joins TRBV20-1 and TRBJ1-1; 11 bases map to TRBD1. Germline lookup yields CDR1 DFQATT and CDR2 SNEGSKA (reference sequence). CDR3 length equals 15 residues. V dropped 5 bases and J dropped 5; count of bases not matched to a gene: 10. CDR3 sequence (DNA): TGCAGTGCTGGGGGGACAGGGGGGTGGTCAACTGAAGCTTTCTTT. Encoded protein: CSAGGTGGWSTEAFF.

The chain recombines TRBV7-6 with TRBJ2-7; 13 bases map to TRBD2. Germline V gene sequence: CDR1 SGHVS, CDR2 FNYEAQ. The length of the CDR3 is 14 residues. The V segment lost 5 bases and the J segment 5 bases; nucleotides outside the gene matches: 3. The CDR3: CASSRLAGGDEQYF. The CDR3 region has the DNA TGTGCCAGCAGCCGACTAGCGGGGGGTGACGAGCAGTACTTC.

This clonotype was observed many times. The rearrangement links TRBV7-2 to TRBJ2-5; 9 nucleotides agree with TRBD2. CDR1 and CDR2 (germline): SGHTA, FQGNSA. The CDR3 length is 16 residues. V lost 4 bases to trimming and J lost 4 bases; unmatched junction nucleotides: 10. CDR3 DNA: TGTGCCAGCAGCTACCAGGCGGGGGGGCCCGGAGAGACCCAGTACTTC. Translation gives CASSYQAGGPGETQYF.

This clonotype occurred many times. Germline and junction disagree at one end, which may indicate a read error. The genes are TRBV20-1 and TRBJ2-7, with TRBD2 identical over 9 bases. CDR3 length: 13 residues. Germline V CDR1 and CDR2: DFQATT, SNEGSKA (reference sequence). CDR3 protein: CSAKTSLAGEENF. In DNA, the CDR3 is TGCAGTGCTAAAACCTCCTTAGCGGGGGAAGAGAACTTC.

The chain carries TRBV5-8 and TRBJ2-5; 11 bases match TRBD1. Losses at the gene ends were 4 bases for V and 5 bases for J; bases not matched to a gene: 7. This CDR3 contains 15 residues. Germline loops: CDR1 SGHTS, CDR2 YDEGEE. This chain's CDR3 is CASSAWTGGGETQYF. The CDR3 coding sequence is TGTGCCAGCAGCGCATGGACAGGGGGCGGGGAGACCCAGTACTTC.

In DNA, the CDR3 is TGTGCCAGCCCCCCAGCGTGGACGTCCGCAACTAATGAAAAACTGTTTTTT. As protein: CASPPAWTSATNEKLFF. The V and J genes are TRBV27 and TRBJ1-4, with D unresolved. Trimming took off 8 bases at V and 0 bases at J, with 19 bases between the two ends. Germline-derived CDR1 and CDR2 are MNHEY and SMNVEV (reference sequence). The CDR3 extends over 17 amino acids.

J is TRBJ2-1 and V is TRBV2, with TRBD2 matching 7 bases. The CDR3 loop spans 16 amino acids. V shed 3 bases, J shed 5 bases, and the junction held 10 bases outside the gene matches. Germline V lookup: CDR1 SNHLY, CDR2 FYNNEI. The CDR3 DNA reads as TGTGCCAGCAGTGAGGGGCCGGGGGAGGGCGACAATGAGCAGTTCTTC. As protein: CASSEGPGEGDNEQFF.

This clonotype showed up just a few times. The rearrangement uses TRBV5-1 and TRBJ2-3; D gene ambiguous. The V and J ends lost 4 bases and 5 bases respectively, with 8 bases between them. Germline assignment: CDR1 SGHRS and CDR2 YFSETQ. This CDR3 is built from 12 residues. The chain's CDR3 is CASSTSLDTQYF. The CDR3 DNA sequence: TGCGCCAGCAGCACATCCCTAGATACGCAGTATTTT.

The DNA for the CDR3 is TGTGCCAGCAGTCCGGAAGGTCGGGACTATGGCTACACCTTC. Protein: CASSPEGRDYGYTF. The V call is TRBV27, the J call TRBJ1-2; the D is unclear. The germline V gene has CDR1 MNHEY and CDR2 SMNVEV (reference sequence). The CDR3 covers 14 residues. V was clipped by 5 bases and J by 3 bases, with 13 bases between them.

In its sample, this clonotype was seen a few times. This sequence joins TRBV5-1 and TRBJ1-1, with no clear D. The length of the CDR3 is 13 residues. Trimming cost V 4 bases and J 7 bases, with 14 bases left between them. Per the germline V gene, CDR1 is SGHRS and CDR2 is YFSETQ. CDR3 in amino acids: CASSLNAGSEAFF. The CDR3 region has the DNA TGCGCCAGCAGCCTGAATGCGGGCAGTGAAGCTTTCTTT.

The J gene is TRBJ1-2, the V gene TRBV29-1, with D maybe TRBD1 (6 bases). CDR3 length equals 13 residues. Germline V gene sequence: CDR1 SQVTM, CDR2 ANQGSEA. V dropped 4 bases and J dropped 6 bases, with 15 bases sitting between them. The CDR3 is CSVVELTGHGYTF. As DNA, the CDR3 is TGCAGCGTTGTTGAATTGACAGGCCATGGCTACACCTTC.

This clonotype came up a few times. The V call is TRBV6-2 or TRBV6-3, the J call TRBJ2-5; 10 bases align to TRBD2. CDR1 and CDR2 (germline): MNHEY, SVGEGT. J was trimmed by 1 base and V by 6 bases; bases with no gene match: 5. This CDR3 comprises 15 residues. The CDR3 loop reads CASRHLAGVQETQYF. In nucleotides, the CDR3 is TGTGCCAGCAGGCACCTAGCGGGAGTCCAAGAGACCCAGTACTTC.

This clonotype has at least ten counts. The V and J genes are TRBV5-1 and TRBJ2-1; possible D gene TRBD2, 5 bases. Germline V gives CDR1 SGHRS, CDR2 YFSETQ. With 0 bases removed from V and 9 bases from J, the gap between germline ends came to 10 bases. The CDR3 contains 13 residues. CDR3 loop: CASSLVVGAEQFF. In DNA form, the CDR3 reads TGCGCCAGCAGCTTGGTTGTGGGAGCTGAGCAGTTCTTC. Full variable domain (remainder filled in from reference TRBV5-1 and TRBJ2-1): KAGVTQTPRYLIKTRGQQVTLSCSPISGHRSVSWYQQTPGQGLQFLFEYFSETQRNKGNFPGRFSGRQFSNSRSEMNVSTLELGDSALYLCASSLVVGAEQFFGPGTRLTVL.

The chain couples TRBV20-1 to TRBJ1-2; D is possibly TRBD1 (5 bases). The CDR3 length is 13 residues. The V gene lost 5 bases and the J gene lost 8 bases, with 18 bases spanning the gap. Germline values: CDR1 DFQATT, CDR2 SNEGSKA (reference sequence). CDR3 nucleotide sequence: TGCAGTGCTCGGGGGTTGAGGGGAGGCGGCTACACCTTC. Its translation is CSARGLRGGGYTF.

The J gene is TRBJ1-6, the V gene TRBV4-3; D unresolved. Trimming removed 0 bases from V and 6 bases from J, with 18 bases in between. CDR3 length: 18 amino acids. Germline CDR1 is LGHNA and CDR2 is YSLEER. The CDR3 sequence: CASSQDPPPRGLNSPLHF. The CDR3 DNA is TGCGCCAGCAGCCAAGATCCGCCACCTCGAGGTCTTAATTCACCCCTCCACTTT.

This clonotype was seen repeatedly, ten times or more. This CDR3 reads CASSLRRGGYNEQFF. The CDR3 coding sequence is TGCGCCAGCAGCTTGAGAAGGGGCGGCTACAATGAGCAGTTCTTC. J is TRBJ2-1 and V is TRBV5-1; a weak D match, TRBD1 (5 bases). Germline assignment: CDR1 SGHRS and CDR2 YFSETQ. V shed 1 base and J shed 3 bases, with 11 bases lying between them. CDR3 length: 15 amino acids.

The rearrangement uses TRBV10-1 and TRBJ1-1; D is unclear. The germline V gene encodes CDR1 WNHNN and CDR2 SYGVQD (reference sequence). The CDR3 covers 13 residues. V lost 4 bases, J lost 4 bases, and 10 bases lay in between. The CDR3 loop is CASSAGRGTEAFF. CDR3 DNA sequence: TGCGCCAGCAGTGCGGGAAGAGGCACTGAAGCTTTCTTT.

This rearrangement joins TRBV20-1 to TRBJ1-2, with 9 bases aligning to TRBD1. V was pared by 1 base and J by 4 bases, with 7 bases of the junction left unmatched. The germline CDR1 and CDR2 sequences are DFQATT and SNEGSKA (reference sequence). The CDR3 consists of 15 residues. The CDR3 here is CSARGDRGQGYGYTF. The DNA for the CDR3 is TGCAGTGCTAGAGGGGATAGGGGACAGGGCTATGGCTACACCTTC.

This clonotype was observed a handful of times. V and J are TRBV10-3 and TRBJ2-4; 7 bases are a match to TRBD1. The trim removed 2 bases at V and 8 bases at J, leaving 9 bases unmatched. Germline loops: CDR1 ENHRY, CDR2 SYGVKD. The CDR3 covers 15 residues. The CDR3 nucleotides read TGTGCCATCAGTGAGACCGGGACAGCGATTGACATTCAGTACTTC. Protein sequence: CAISETGTAIDIQYF.